One and the same sample provided the 9 T cell receptor beta chains below, sequenced in a study of yellow fever vaccine responses in identical twins. MiXCR was run by TCRdb on the RT-PCR reads, yielding one entry per CDR3 protein. The data show just over 3,000 distinct CDR3 sequences, about 88% seen once. The sample in question was T cells from blood (PBMCs), unsorted or a sorted subset (not recorded which), obtained before or after yellow fever vaccination (not recorded which). Receptor source: a woman under 30 who received the yellow fever vaccine.

The chain has TRBV12-3 or TRBV12-4 and TRBJ2-3, with D hard to call. The CDR3 consists of 13 residues. V was clipped by 4 bases and J by 4 bases, with 9 bases between them. The CDR3 loop reads CASSSRSADTQYF. In DNA, the CDR3 is TGTGCCAGCAGTTCCCGGTCAGCAGATACGCAGTATTTT.

J is TRBJ2-7 and V is TRBV6-2 or TRBV6-3, with D hard to call. CDR3 size: 15 residues. Germline V gives CDR1 MNHEY, CDR2 SVGEGT. Trimming shortened V by 4 bases and J by 0 bases, and 13 bases separated the two germline ends. CDR3 nucleotide sequence: TGTGCCAGCAGTTCGCCGACACTGAGCTCCTACGAGCAGTACTTC. It is translated as CASSSPTLSSYEQYF.

The chain combines TRBV7-3 with TRBJ2-1; 9 bases match TRBD2. The CDR3 sequence is 15 residues long. Germline assignment: CDR1 SGHTA and CDR2 FQGTGA. V lost 3 bases, J lost 8 bases, and 8 bases stayed unmatched. The CDR3 region is CASSFYSGSFDEQFF. In DNA form, the CDR3 reads TGTGCCAGCAGCTTTTATAGCGGGAGTTTCGATGAGCAGTTCTTC.

The rearrangement joins TRBV6-1 to TRBJ2-1, with 8 bases fitting TRBD1. In germline, CDR1 is MNHNS, CDR2 SASEGT. The CDR3 totals 13 residues. V was clipped by 6 bases and J by 6 bases; unmatched bases: 4. The CDR3 DNA follows: TGTGCCAGCAGGGGACAGGAGTTCAATGAGCAGTTCTTC. It yields the protein CASRGQEFNEQFF.

Notes on this clonotype: A read error may produce the germline difference seen at one junction end. V and J are TRBV7-7 and TRBJ2-3; D is ambiguous. Germline V gives CDR1 SSHAT, CDR2 FNYEAQ (reference sequence). This CDR3 has 13 amino acids. CDR3 in amino acids: CASSLSADGAQYF. For the CDR3, the DNA is TGTGCTAGCAGCTTATCGGCGGATGGGGCGCAGTATTTT. The full variable domain, in which reference TRBV7-7 and TRBJ2-3 provide the parts outside the CDR3, is GAGVSQSPRYKVTKRGQDVTLRCDPISSHATLYWYQQALGQGPEFLTYFNYEAQPDKSGLPSDRFSAERPEGSISTLTIQRTEQRDSAMYRCASSLSADGAQYFGPGTRLTVL.

This chain connects TRBV7-9 to TRBJ2-1; 14 nucleotides align to TRBD2. Per the germline V gene, CDR1 is SEHNR and CDR2 is FQNEAQ (reference sequence). Trimming at V came to 4 bases and at J to 7 bases, leaving 6 bases not matched to a gene. The CDR3 has 16 amino acids. The CDR3 loop is CASSSTSGRDRNEQFF. CDR3 DNA: TGTGCCAGCAGCTCGACTAGCGGGAGGGATAGGAATGAGCAGTTCTTC.

The chain uses TRBV19 and TRBJ2-3, with D hard to call. The CDR3 totals 12 residues. Germline CDR1 and CDR2: LNHDA and SQIVND (reference sequence). With 3 bases removed from V and 8 bases from J, the gap between germline ends came to 9 bases. DNA of the CDR3: TGTGCCAGTAGTATCTCAGGAGTTACGCAGTATTTT. Translating gives CASSISGVTQYF. Full variable domain (missing parts from reference TRBV19 and TRBJ2-3): DGGITQSPKYLFRKEGQNVTLSCEQNLNHDAMYWYRQDPGQGLRLIYYSQIVNDFQKGDIAEGYSVSREKKESFPLTVTSAQKNPTAFYLCASSISGVTQYFGPGTRLTVL.

The chain combines TRBV7-9 with TRBJ2-3; TRBD2 is a possible D gene (5 bases). Per the germline V gene, CDR1 is SEHNR and CDR2 is FQNEAQ (reference sequence). The CDR3 has 13 amino acids. V shed 5 bases and J shed 8 bases, with 14 bases lying between them. Here the CDR3 reads CASSPGLIGTQYF. DNA for the CDR3: TGTGCCAGCAGCCCCGGACTGATTGGTACGCAGTATTTT.

The chain joins TRBV7-6 to TRBJ2-7, with TRBD2 identical over 9 bases. This CDR3 region has 15 residues. The J segment lost 3 bases and the V segment lost 5 bases, leaving 8 bases of the junction unmatched. Germline assignment: CDR1 SGHVS and CDR2 FNYEAQ. The CDR3 sequence: CASSPFGSGSYEQYF. CDR3 DNA: TGTGCCAGCAGCCCTTTTGGTAGCGGGAGCTACGAGCAGTACTTC.